Listed below are T cell receptor beta chains from one sample, sequenced in a study of cytomegalovirus exposure and HLA in healthy donors. Measured with immunoSEQ multiplex PCR; TCRdb has only the in-frame clones, and not every one. The repertoire holds approximately 160,000 clones, with approximately 96% as singletons. Sequencing was performed on PBMCs. All receptors come from a young woman in good health and CMV-seronegative. Each CDR3 is given with its conserved first and last residue. The D gene is left open where the match is weak. Clone size is given for some rows only: seen once, a few or many times, or a class if the clone is expanded.

V gene	J gene	clone size	D gene	CDR3 length	CDR3 DNA	CDR3 protein
TRBV13	TRBJ2-5	once	TRBD2	15	TGTGCCAGCAGCTTATTTAGCGGGGGATCGGAGACCCAGTACTTC	CASSLFSGGSETQYF
TRBV5-6	TRBJ2-1	NA	NA	12	TGTGCCAGCAGCTTGGCGGTGAATGAGCAGTTCTTC	CASSLAVNEQFF
TRBV7-9	TRBJ1-4	NA	NA	15	TGTGCCAGCAACACGGCGGGGGGAACTAATGAAAAACTGTTTTTT	CASNTAGGTNEKLFF
TRBV6-6	TRBJ2-1	NA	TRBD1	15	TGTGCCAGCAGTTCCAATGACAGGGAGTTCAATGAGCAGTTCTTC	CASSSNDREFNEQFF
TRBV6-1	TRBJ2-7	once	NA	15	TGTGCCAGCAGCCGCATGGGAGGACCTTCCTACGAGCAGTACTTC	CASSRMGGPSYEQYF
TRBV14	TRBJ2-3	once	NA	15	TGTGCCAGCAGCCATCGGGACTTAGCACCAGATACGCAGTATTTT	CASSHRDLAPDTQYF
TRBV28	TRBJ1-2	NA	NA	15	TGTGCCAGCAGTCTCTCATCTACAGGGTCCTATGGCTACACCTTC	CASSLSSTGSYGYTF
TRBV7-3	TRBJ2-6	NA	TRBD2	19	TGTGCCAGCAGCCCCCTTGGGGTAGCGGGGAACCCTGGGGCCAACGTCCTGACTTTC	CASSPLGVAGNPGANVLTF
TRBV5-4	TRBJ2-5	NA	NA	16	TGTGCCAGCAGCTTGGGGGGGGACTCACGGGCGGAGACCCAGTACTTC	CASSLGGDSRAETQYF
TRBV2	TRBJ2-7	NA	NA	12	TGTGCCAGCAGCTTAGCGGCCTACGAGCAGTACTTC	CASSLAAYEQYF
TRBV5-4	TRBJ2-1	NA	TRBD2	15	TGTGCCAGCAGACTGGGGGGGGGCTCCTACAATGAGCAGTTCTTC	CASRLGGGSYNEQFF
TRBV18	TRBJ1-5	NA	NA	15	TGTGCCAGCTCACCGAAGGGGGATAGCAATCAGCCCCAGCATTTT	CASSPKGDSNQPQHF
TRBV29-1	TRBJ2-1	NA	TRBD2	16	TGCAGCGTTGATGGCCCCGGACTAGCTGGGCGACTTCGGCAGTTCTTC	CSVDGPGLAGRLRQFF
TRBV27	TRBJ2-7	NA	TRBD1	13	TGTGCCAGCTGGACAGGGATCTCCTACGAGCAGTACTTC	CASWTGISYEQYF
TRBV19	TRBJ2-2	NA	NA	12	TGTGCCAGTAGTATTATTCGGGGGGAGCTGTTTTTT	CASSIIRGELFF
TRBV11-1	TRBJ2-1	NA	NA	15	TGTGCCAGCAGCTTCAGGACTCTTTCCTACAATGAGCAGTTCTTC	CASSFRTLSYNEQFF
TRBV14	TRBJ2-7	NA	TRBD2	15	TGTGCCAGCAGCCCCATAGCGGGGGGGCCATACGAGCAGTACTTC	CASSPIAGGPYEQYF
TRBV9	TRBJ2-5	once	TRBD2	16	TGTGCCAGCAGCGCGGGGGGTGGACGGGGCCAAGAGACCCAGTACTTC	CASSAGGGRGQETQYF
TRBV10-3	TRBJ2-3	NA	NA	17	TGTGCCATCAGTGAGTCAGTTGAAAGACTGAAGACAGATACGCAGTATTTT	CAISESVERLKTDTQYF
TRBV5-1	TRBJ2-1	NA	TRBD2	14	TGCGCCAGCAGACGACGGGGGGGCAATAATGAGCAGTTCTTC	CASRRRGGNNEQFF
TRBV19	TRBJ1-6	NA	TRBD1	14	TGTGCCAGTAGTCTCGACAGGGCAGGTTCACCCCTCCACTTT	CASSLDRAGSPLHF
TRBV5-5	TRBJ1-6	once	NA	13	TGTGCCAGCAGCTTAGGGGTAGGCCCTCCCCTCCACTTT	CASSLGVGPPLHF
TRBV7-9	TRBJ1-1	NA	NA	15	TGTGCCAGCAGCGTAGGTGGGGGGGTGAACACTGAAGCTTTCTTT	CASSVGGGVNTEAFF
TRBV6-1	TRBJ1-6	once	NA	16	TGTGCCAGCAGTGAAGCGGACAGTTACTATAATTCACCCCTCCACTTT	CASSEADSYYNSPLHF
TRBV5-1	TRBJ2-1	once	TRBD2	15	TGCGCCAGCAGCTTGGAACTAGCGGAGTACAATGAGCAGTTCTTC	CASSLELAEYNEQFF
TRBV5-6	TRBJ1-1	NA	NA	12	TGTGCCAGCAGCTTCGGGGGTTCGGCAGCTTTCTTT	CASSFGGSAAFF
TRBV18	TRBJ2-1	once	TRBD1	15	TGTGCCAGCTCACCGGTTGCAGGGGGAATAAATGAGCAGTTCTTC	CASSPVAGGINEQFF
TRBV9	TRBJ2-2	NA	TRBD2	16	TGTGCCAGCAGCGTACTACAGCGGGGGGGACCCGGGGAGCTGTTTTTT	CASSVLQRGGPGELFF
TRBV6-5	TRBJ1-3	NA	NA	14	TGTGCCAGCAGTGTACAGGGTCTGGGGAACACCATATATTTT	CASSVQGLGNTIYF
TRBV6-5	TRBJ2-7	NA	NA	12	TGTGCCAGCAGTTACATATCCTACGAGCAGTACTTC	CASSYISYEQYF
TRBV25-1	TRBJ2-3	NA	TRBD1	16	TGTGCCAGCAGCGCTCCACCGGGACAGGGCATCAATACGCAGTATTTT	CASSAPPGQGINTQYF
TRBV4-3	TRBJ1-2	NA	NA	16	TGCGCCAGCAGCCAAGCGGGCAGACAGTTCCACTATGGCTACACCTTC	CASSQAGRQFHYGYTF
TRBV7-8	TRBJ1-1	NA	NA	15	TGTGCCAGCAGCCCAAAGGGGGGGGGAAACACTGAAGCTTTCTTT	CASSPKGGGNTEAFF
TRBV27	TRBJ2-7	NA	NA	16	TGTGCCAGCAGTTTAAACTTCGGGACACCAATCTACGAGCAGTACTTC	CASSLNFGTPIYEQYF
TRBV6-5	TRBJ1-1	NA	NA	13	TGTGCCAGCAGTTACTCATCCCGCGGGGGGGATTTCTTT	CASSYSSRGGDFF
TRBV6-5	TRBJ2-7	NA	TRBD2	12	TGTACCGCTAGCGGGGGCCGCTACGAGCAGTACTTC	CTASGGRYEQYF
TRBV4-3	TRBJ2-3	NA	TRBD2	15	TGCGCCAGCAGCCATGGAGCGGGGGGGCCAAATACGCAGTATTTT	CASSHGAGGPNTQYF
TRBV6-5	TRBJ2-3	NA	NA	15	TGTGCCAGCAGGCCTCAGGGAAAGTCGACAGATACGCAGTATTTT	CASRPQGKSTDTQYF
TRBV19	TRBJ2-7	NA	TRBD2	15	TGTGCCAGTAGTATAGCTGCGGGGGGGGGATACGAGCAGTACTTT	CASSIAAGGGYEQYF
TRBV14	TRBJ1-1	NA	NA	13	TGTGCCAGCAGCCAGTACCCAACTACTGAAGCTTTCTTT	CASSQYPTTEAFF
TRBV5-1	TRBJ2-2	NA	NA	14	TGCGCCAGCAGCTTAACAGGGTTGAGCGGGGAGCTGTTTTTT	CASSLTGLSGELFF
TRBV14	TRBJ1-1	once	TRBD1	16	TGTGCCAGCAGCCGAGGGACAGGGGCCATGAACACTGAAGCTTTCTTT	CASSRGTGAMNTEAFF
TRBV5-6	TRBJ2-7	NA	NA	14	TGTGCCAGCAGCCCCCGGGCAGGGGCCTACGAGCAGTACTTC	CASSPRAGAYEQYF
TRBV4-3	TRBJ1-4	NA	NA	21	TGCGCCAGCAGCCAAGATCTTGGTCAGGGGCCTCTATCTGCAACTAATGAAAAACTGTTTTTT	CASSQDLGQGPLSATNEKLFF
TRBV29-1	TRBJ1-1	NA	NA	11	TGCAGCGTTCAGTCGAACACTGAAGCTTTCTTT	CSVQSNTEAFF
TRBV6-1	TRBJ2-3	NA	TRBD2	13	TGTGCCAGCATTTTCGGGGGGGGCGATACGCAGTATTTT	CASIFGGGDTQYF
TRBV7-2	TRBJ2-5	NA	TRBD2	19	TGTGCCAGCAGCTTAGTCCGGGGGGTAGCGGGGAGCCTCCAAGAGACCCAGTACTTC	CASSLVRGVAGSLQETQYF
TRBV18	TRBJ2-2	NA	TRBD2	17	TGTGCCAGCTCACCCTCTTTGGGACTAGCCAACACCGGGGAGCTGTTTTTT	CASSPSLGLANTGELFF
TRBV5-1	TRBJ2-5	NA	NA	15	TGCGCCAGCAGCTTGGCCGGTAGGGGGTTAGAGACCCAGTACTTC	CASSLAGRGLETQYF
TRBV5-4	TRBJ2-1	NA	TRBD2	18	TGTGCCAGCAGCTTGTTGTTGGTAGCGGGGAGCTACTACAATGAGCAGTTCTTC	CASSLLLVAGSYYNEQFF
TRBV6-6	TRBJ2-1	NA	TRBD2	15	TGTGCCAGCAGTTACCTAGCGGGAAAAAACAATGAGCAGTTCTTC	CASSYLAGKNNEQFF
TRBV5-1	TRBJ2-2	NA	NA	13	TGCGCCAGCAGCTTGGGTTCTAGCGGGGAGCTGTTTTTT	CASSLGSSGELFF
TRBV4-3	TRBJ1-5	NA	NA	13	TGCGCCAGCAGCCTGAGCGTGGGTCAGCCCCAGCATTTT	CASSLSVGQPQHF
TRBV19	TRBJ2-7	NA	TRBD1	15	TGTGCCAGTAGTGTAACAGGGGCTCCAACCTACGAGCAGTACTTC	CASSVTGAPTYEQYF
TRBV7-2	TRBJ2-2	NA	NA	13	TGTGCCAGCAGTCATAACTCCGGCGGGGAGCTGTTTTTT	CASSHNSGGELFF
TRBV2	TRBJ1-2	NA	NA	14	TGTGCCAGCAATGGCGGGGGGGCTAACTATGGCTACACCTTC	CASNGGGANYGYTF
TRBV6-1	TRBJ2-3	NA	TRBD2	16	TGTGCCAGCAGTGGGGGACTAGCGGGGGGCACAGATACGCAGTATTTT	CASSGGLAGGTDTQYF